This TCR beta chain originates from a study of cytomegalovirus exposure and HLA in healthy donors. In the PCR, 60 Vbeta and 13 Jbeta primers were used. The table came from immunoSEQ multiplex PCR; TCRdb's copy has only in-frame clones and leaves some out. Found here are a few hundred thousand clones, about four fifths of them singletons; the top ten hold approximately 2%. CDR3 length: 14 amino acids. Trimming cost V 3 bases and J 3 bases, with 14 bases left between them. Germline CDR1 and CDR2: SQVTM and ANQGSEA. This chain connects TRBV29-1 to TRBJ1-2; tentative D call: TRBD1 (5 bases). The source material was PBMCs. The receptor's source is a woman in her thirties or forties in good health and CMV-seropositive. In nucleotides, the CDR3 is TGCAGCGTTGACCAGGTCGGGGGAGACTATGGCTACACCTTC. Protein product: CSVDQVGGDYGYTF.